This T cell receptor beta chain appears in the sequencing data of a study of T cell responses to AZD1222 COVID-19 vaccine. Looking at the study overall: Doses given second, at about 4 or about 12 weeks, were pooled. Points from the study as a whole: Baseline serostatus was positive in only six AZD1222 recipients.

Remarks on this clone: Its target is unknown.

Produced via immunoSEQ multiplex PCR; TCRdb's table is partial and in-frame only. Among approximately 170,000 clones, around 87% were seen once, and the ten largest hold about 6.9%. This TCR derives from an adult in good health. Material: peripheral blood, obtained on day 0 of AZD1222 vaccination.

The CDR3 sequence: CASSAGLLAGGSTDTQYF. The CDR3 region has the DNA TGTGCCAGCAGCGCCGGTCTTCTAGCGGGGGGTAGCACAGATACGCAGTATTTT. The rearrangement joins TRBV9 to TRBJ2-3, with 11 bases aligning to TRBD2. The V segment lost 3 bases and the J segment 0 bases; nucleotides outside the gene matches: 9. The CDR3 loop spans 18 amino acids. Germline CDR1 SGDLS, CDR2 YYNGEE.